The 6 T cell receptor beta chains in this list originate from one sample, sequenced in a study of blood T cell repertoires in COVID-19. Generated by immunoSEQ multiplex PCR, the TCRdb table keeps only in-frame clones and is missing some. The sample has about 220,000 clones, roughly nine tenths seen once. The sample comprised PBMCs or T cells enriched from blood (not recorded which). The origin of the receptors is a woman aged 18-29 years in a cohort exposed to, infected with or recovered from COVID-19 (not recorded which).

This chain uses TRBV24-1 with TRBJ1-2; 9 bases align to TRBD1. Germline trimming cut 7 bases from V and 7 bases from J; bases unmatched to any gene: 9. In germline, CDR1 is KGHDR, CDR2 SFDVKD. The CDR3 spans 14 residues. CDR3 region: CATSQPGQGIGYTF. The CDR3 coding sequence is TGTGCCACCAGCCAACCGGGACAGGGCATTGGCTACACCTTC.

This sequence joins TRBV4-1 and TRBJ2-7; D unclear. This CDR3 is 15 amino acids long. Trimming removed 0 bases from V and 0 bases from J, with 9 bases in between. CDR1 is MGHRA, CDR2 YSYEKL, per germline. The CDR3 sequence is CASSQDTPSSYEQYF. DNA of the CDR3: TGCGCCAGCAGCCAAGACACGCCCAGCTCCTACGAGCAGTACTTC.

V is TRBV5-6 and J is TRBJ2-7; D is possibly TRBD1 (6 bases). CDR1 is SGHDT and CDR2 is YYEEEE in the germline V gene. V lost 4 bases to trimming and J lost 4 bases, with 12 bases between them. This CDR3 region has 13 residues. The CDR3 sequence: CASSRRDKYEQYF. The CDR3 DNA is TGTGCCAGCAGCCGTCGGGACAAGTACGAGCAGTACTTC.

This chain connects TRBV11-2 to TRBJ2-2; no definite D call. Germline V CDR1 and CDR2: SGHAT, FQNNGV. The CDR3 sequence is 13 residues long. V was trimmed by 1 base and J by 6 bases, leaving 6 bases between them. The CDR3 bases are TGTGCCAGCAGCTTAGGGCCTCCCGGGGAGCTGTTTTTT. Protein sequence: CASSLGPPGELFF. The whole variable domain, remainder taken from reference TRBV11-2 and TRBJ2-2, is EAGVAQSPRYKIIEKRQSVAFWCNPISGHATLYWYQQILGQGPKLLIQFQNNGVVDDSQLPKDRFSAERLKGVDSTLKIQPAKLEDSAVYLCASSLGPPGELFFGEGSRLTVL.

The rearrangement uses TRBV2 and TRBJ1-2; a weak D match, TRBD1 (6 bases). The CDR3 runs 15 residues. Per germline, CDR1 SNHLY and CDR2 FYNNEI. Trimming removed 4 bases from V and 8 bases from J, with 20 bases in between. CDR3 sequence reads: CASSGHPGHQGGYTF. The CDR3 coding sequence is TGTGCCAGCAGTGGTCATCCGGGACACCAGGGGGGCTACACCTTC. Together with reference TRBV2 and TRBJ1-2, the CDR3 gives the full variable domain: EPEVTQTPSHQVTQMGQEVILRCVPISNHLYFYWYRQILGQKVEFLVSFYNNEISEKSEIFDDQFSVERPDGSNFTLKIRSTKLEDSAMYFCASSGHPGHQGGYTFGSGTRLTVV.

This chain joins TRBV2 and TRBJ2-1, with D possibly matching TRBD2 (5 bases). The CDR3 runs 15 residues. From germline, CDR1 is SNHLY and CDR2 FYNNEI. Trimming pared 4 bases from V and 7 bases from J, leaving 17 bases between. CDR3 DNA: TGTGCCAGCAGTGCGACGGCGGAGGTCAGTAATGAGCAGTTCTTC. Residues: CASSATAEVSNEQFF.